What follows is one TCR beta chain and its context. No cognate antigen has been identified for it. The sample holds no much larger clone one base away, and base qualities are not on file. These data are taken from a study of blood T cell repertoires in COVID-19 (TCRdb year 2020). About the study as a whole: The collaborator samples originated in the United States, Italy and Spain and spanned the acute and convalescent phases of COVID-19. A de-identified subject ID, COVID-19 status, age in years and sex were almost always included in the sample metadata. The prospective study material was composed of cDNA or gDNA derived from T cells, B-cell-depleted T cells, or PBMCs. Where HLA class I and class II types were available, the types were taken from metadata supplied by the sample provider, not from assay-based typing. A freely available public database, intended as a resource for researchers studying the immune response to SARS-CoV-2, is where the repertoires were released. Subjects who had been exposed to COVID-19, were actively infected with it, or had recovered from it provided the deeply sampled blood TCRbeta repertoires that made up the dataset. Samples were obtained from the ongoing ImmuneRACE study (first 160 participants) and from 1,200 or so subjects provided by 6 global collaborators. Findings and caveats that apply to the study as a whole: The quantity of clinical and demographic metadata differed by source and by participant and was supplied without curation.

The immunoSEQ Assay, a bias-controlled multiplex PCR, was used to amplify TCRbeta CDR3 regions from genomic DNA. Turning to the authors' computational methods: The number of nucleated cells in each sample was estimated from the amplification of reference gene primers within the assay. Sequence reads were collapsed and filtered to measure the absolute abundance of every unique TCRbeta CDR3 rearrangement. For each sample, productive Simpson clonality was calculated by taking the square root of Simpson's diversity index across productive rearrangements. The clones in this table, taken by TCRdb from immuneACCESS, are in-frame only. Not every clone is retained; where verified, under half of the shortfall comes from an unresolved V gene, and the cause of the rest is unknown. That table gives V, J and clone size, and the DNA gave D and trimming. The sample table holds around 370,000 clones, of which around 87% were seen once. Nearly 6.5% of the sample is taken by the ten largest.

The CDR3 starts with the cysteine, ends with the phenylalanine, and has 13 residues. Only the CDR3 portion is preserved as DNA: 39 bases, with reading frame beginning at the first base. The germline V gene encodes CDR1 SGHNT and CDR2 YYREEE (reference sequence). Trimming takes 1 base from V and 7 bases from J, and the germline ends sit 9 bases apart. One collaborating source in Seattle enrolled patients during active infection and followed them longitudinally through the course of disease. Whole blood was collected in K2EDTA tubes by collaborating institutions according to the institutions' own protocols. For TCRbeta analysis, collaborator samples were shipped as frozen whole blood, as isolated PBMCs, or as DNA extracted from either sample type.

Recombination linked TRBV5-4 to TRBJ2-1, with a tentative D gene TRBD2 over 6 matching bases. This TCR was sampled from a woman between 50 and 59 years old with COVID-19, enrolled during active disease. Sequenced sample: peripheral blood. This receptor carries the CDR3 CASSLSEGNEQFF. The DNA sequence is TGTGCCAGCAGCTTGTCGGAGGGTAATGAGCAGTTCTTC.